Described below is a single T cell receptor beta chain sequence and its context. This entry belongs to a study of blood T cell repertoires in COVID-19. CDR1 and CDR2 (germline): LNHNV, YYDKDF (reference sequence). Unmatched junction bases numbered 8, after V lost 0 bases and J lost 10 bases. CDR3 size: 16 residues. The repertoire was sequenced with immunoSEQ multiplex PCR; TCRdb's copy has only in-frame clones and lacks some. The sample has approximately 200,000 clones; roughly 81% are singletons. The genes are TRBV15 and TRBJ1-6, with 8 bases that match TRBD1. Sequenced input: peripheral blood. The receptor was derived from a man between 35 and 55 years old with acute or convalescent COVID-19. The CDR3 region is CATSRDFQGAESPLHF. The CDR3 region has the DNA TGTGCCACCAGCAGAGATTTTCAGGGGGCGGAATCACCCCTCCACTTT.